The source of this TCR beta chain is a study of molecular identifiers for immune sequencing clone quantification. One entry per CDR3 protein, called by TCRdb with MiXCR from the PCR reads. Of over 100,000 distinct CDR3 sequences listed, about 35% are singletons. As to this clonotype: Mismatch with germline at one junction end may stem from a read error.

The TCR sequence derives from a human donor in good health. Some libraries in this study had Jurkat cell RNA spiked in. What was sequenced was naive CD8+ T cells from blood, with Jurkat cell RNA spiked in. Subset defined: FACS-sorted CD8+CD4-CCR7+CD45RA+ naive T cells.

The CDR3 DNA reads as TGTGCCAGCAACTTATTCCCCGTGACAGTCAGCACAGATACGCAGTATTTT. This codes for CASNLFPVTVSTDTQYF. The J gene is TRBJ2-3, the V gene TRBV7-2; D might be TRBD1 (5 bases). The germline gives CDR1 SGHTA, CDR2 FQGNSA. The CDR3 spans 17 residues.